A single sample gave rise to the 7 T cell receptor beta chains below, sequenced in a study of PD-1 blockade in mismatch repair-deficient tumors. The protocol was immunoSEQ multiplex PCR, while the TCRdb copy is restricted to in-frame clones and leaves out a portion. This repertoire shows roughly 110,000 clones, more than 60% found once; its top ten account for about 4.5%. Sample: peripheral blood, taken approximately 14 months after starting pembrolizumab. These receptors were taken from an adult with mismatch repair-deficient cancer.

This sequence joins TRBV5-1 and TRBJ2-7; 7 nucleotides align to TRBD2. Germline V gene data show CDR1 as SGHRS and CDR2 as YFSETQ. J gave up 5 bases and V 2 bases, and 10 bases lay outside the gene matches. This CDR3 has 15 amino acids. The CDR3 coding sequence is TGCGCCAGCAGCTTCCCGTACGGGGAGGGAAACGAGCAGTACTTC. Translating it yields CASSFPYGEGNEQYF.

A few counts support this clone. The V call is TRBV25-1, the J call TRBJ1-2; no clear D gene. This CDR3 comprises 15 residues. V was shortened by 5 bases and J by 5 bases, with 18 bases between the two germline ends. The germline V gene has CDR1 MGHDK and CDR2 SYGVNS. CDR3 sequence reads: CASSSPGGFGYGYTF. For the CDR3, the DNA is TGTGCCAGCAGTTCTCCGGGAGGGTTTGGATATGGCTACACCTTC.

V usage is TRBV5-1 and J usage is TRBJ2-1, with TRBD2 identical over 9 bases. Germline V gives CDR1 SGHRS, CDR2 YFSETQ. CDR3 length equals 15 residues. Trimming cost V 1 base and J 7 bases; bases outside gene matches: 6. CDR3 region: CASSLTLAGANEQFF. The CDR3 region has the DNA TGCGCCAGCAGCTTGACATTAGCGGGAGCGAATGAGCAGTTCTTC.

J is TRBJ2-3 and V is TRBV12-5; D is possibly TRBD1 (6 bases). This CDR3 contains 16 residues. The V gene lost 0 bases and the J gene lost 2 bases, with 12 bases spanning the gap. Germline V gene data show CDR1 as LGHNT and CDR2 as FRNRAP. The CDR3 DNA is TGTGCTAGTGGTTTGGTACACACAGGGATCACAGATACGCAGTATTTT. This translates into CASGLVHTGITDTQYF. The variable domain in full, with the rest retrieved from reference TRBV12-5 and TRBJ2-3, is DARVTQTPRHKVTEMGQEVTMRCQPILGHNTVFWYRQTMMQGLELLAYFRNRAPLDDSGMPKDRFSAEMPDATLATLKIQPSEPRDSAVYFCASGLVHTGITDTQYFGPGTRLTVL.

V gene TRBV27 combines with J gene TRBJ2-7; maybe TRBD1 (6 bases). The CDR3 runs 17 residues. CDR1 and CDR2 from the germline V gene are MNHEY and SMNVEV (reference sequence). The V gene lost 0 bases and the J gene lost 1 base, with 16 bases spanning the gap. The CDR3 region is CASSLSSGVGASYEQYF. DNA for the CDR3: TGTGCCAGCAGTTTATCTTCTGGGGTGGGGGCGTCCTACGAGCAGTACTTC.

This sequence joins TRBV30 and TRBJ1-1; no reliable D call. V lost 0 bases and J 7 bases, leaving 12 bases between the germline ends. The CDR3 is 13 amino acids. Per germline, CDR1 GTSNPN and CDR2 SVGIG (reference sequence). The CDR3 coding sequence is TGTGCCTGGAGTGTAAGATTGGACCATGAAGCTTTCTTT. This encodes CAWSVRLDHEAFF.

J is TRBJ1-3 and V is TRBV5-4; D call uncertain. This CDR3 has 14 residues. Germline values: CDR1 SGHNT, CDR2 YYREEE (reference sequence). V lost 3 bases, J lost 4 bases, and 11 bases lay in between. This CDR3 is CASSSIWEGNTIYF. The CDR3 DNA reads TGTGCCAGCAGCTCCATCTGGGAGGGAAACACCATATATTTT.